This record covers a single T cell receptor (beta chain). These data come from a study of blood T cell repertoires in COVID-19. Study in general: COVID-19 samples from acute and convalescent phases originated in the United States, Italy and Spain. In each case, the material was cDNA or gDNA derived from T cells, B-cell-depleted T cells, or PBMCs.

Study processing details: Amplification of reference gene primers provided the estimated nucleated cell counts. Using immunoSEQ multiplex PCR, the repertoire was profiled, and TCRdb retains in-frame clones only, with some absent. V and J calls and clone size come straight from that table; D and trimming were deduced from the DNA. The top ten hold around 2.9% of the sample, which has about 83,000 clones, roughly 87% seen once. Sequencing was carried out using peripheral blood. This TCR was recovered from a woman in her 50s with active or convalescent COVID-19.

CDR3 in amino acids: CSVWTGPSTEAFF. Written as DNA, the CDR3 is TGCAGCGTCTGGACAGGGCCCAGCACTGAAGCTTTCTTT. This rearrangement joins TRBV29-1 to TRBJ1-1; 8 bases line up with TRBD1. With V trimmed by 6 bases and J by 4 bases, 7 bases remained unmatched. From germline, CDR1 is SQVTM and CDR2 ANQGSEA. The CDR3 has 13 residues.